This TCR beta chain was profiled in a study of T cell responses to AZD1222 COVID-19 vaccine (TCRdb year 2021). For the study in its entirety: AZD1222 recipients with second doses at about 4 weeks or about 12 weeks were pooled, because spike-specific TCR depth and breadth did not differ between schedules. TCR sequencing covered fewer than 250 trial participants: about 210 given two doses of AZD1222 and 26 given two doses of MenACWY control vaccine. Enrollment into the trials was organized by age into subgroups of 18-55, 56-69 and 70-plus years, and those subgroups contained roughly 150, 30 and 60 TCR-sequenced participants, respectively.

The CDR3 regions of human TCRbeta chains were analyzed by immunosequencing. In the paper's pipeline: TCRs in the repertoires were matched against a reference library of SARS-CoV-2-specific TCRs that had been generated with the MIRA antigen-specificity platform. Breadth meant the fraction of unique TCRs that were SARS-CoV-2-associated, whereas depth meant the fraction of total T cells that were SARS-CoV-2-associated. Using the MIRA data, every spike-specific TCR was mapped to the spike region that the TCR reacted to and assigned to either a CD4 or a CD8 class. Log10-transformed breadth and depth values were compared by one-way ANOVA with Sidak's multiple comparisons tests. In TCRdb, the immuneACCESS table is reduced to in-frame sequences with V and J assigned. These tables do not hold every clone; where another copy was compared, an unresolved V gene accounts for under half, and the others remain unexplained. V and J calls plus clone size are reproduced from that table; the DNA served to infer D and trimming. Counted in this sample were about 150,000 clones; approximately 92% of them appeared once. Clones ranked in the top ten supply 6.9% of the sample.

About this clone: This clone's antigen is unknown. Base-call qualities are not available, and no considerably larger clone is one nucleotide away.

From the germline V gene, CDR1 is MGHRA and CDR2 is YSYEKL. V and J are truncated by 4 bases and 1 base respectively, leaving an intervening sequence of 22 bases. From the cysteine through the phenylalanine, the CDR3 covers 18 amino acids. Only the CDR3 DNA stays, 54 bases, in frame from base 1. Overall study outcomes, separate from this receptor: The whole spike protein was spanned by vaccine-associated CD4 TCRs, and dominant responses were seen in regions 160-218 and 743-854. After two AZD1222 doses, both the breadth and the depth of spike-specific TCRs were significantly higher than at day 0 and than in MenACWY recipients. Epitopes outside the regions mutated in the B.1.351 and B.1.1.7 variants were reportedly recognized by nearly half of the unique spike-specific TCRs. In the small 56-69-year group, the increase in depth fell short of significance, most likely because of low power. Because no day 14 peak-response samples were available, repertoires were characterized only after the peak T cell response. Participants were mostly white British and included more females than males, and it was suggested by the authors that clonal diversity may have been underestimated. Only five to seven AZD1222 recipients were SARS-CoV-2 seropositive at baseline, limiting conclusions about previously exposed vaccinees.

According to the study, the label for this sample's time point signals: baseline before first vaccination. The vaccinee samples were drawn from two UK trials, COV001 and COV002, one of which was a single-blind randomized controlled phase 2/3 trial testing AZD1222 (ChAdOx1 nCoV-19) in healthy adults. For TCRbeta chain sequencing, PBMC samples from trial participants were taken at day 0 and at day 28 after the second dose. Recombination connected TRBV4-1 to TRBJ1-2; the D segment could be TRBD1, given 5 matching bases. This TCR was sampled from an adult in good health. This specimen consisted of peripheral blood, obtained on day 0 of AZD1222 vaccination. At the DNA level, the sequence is TGCGCCAGCAGCCCAAAGAGGGGCTTCGAAGGTTTTAACTATGGCTACACCTTC. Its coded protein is CASSPKRGFEGFNYGYTF.